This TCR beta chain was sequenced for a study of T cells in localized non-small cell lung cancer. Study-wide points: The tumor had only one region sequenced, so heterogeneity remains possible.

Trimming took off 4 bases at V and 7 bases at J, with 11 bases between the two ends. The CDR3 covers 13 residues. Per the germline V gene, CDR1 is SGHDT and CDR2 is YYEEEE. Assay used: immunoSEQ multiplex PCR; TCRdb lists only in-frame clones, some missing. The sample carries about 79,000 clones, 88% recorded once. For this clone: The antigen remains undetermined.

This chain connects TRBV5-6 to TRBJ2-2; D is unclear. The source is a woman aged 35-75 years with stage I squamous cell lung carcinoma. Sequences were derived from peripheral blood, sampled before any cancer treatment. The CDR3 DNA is TGTGCCAGCAGCAAAGTAGTGGGCGGGGAGCTGTTTTTT. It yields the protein CASSKVVGGELFF. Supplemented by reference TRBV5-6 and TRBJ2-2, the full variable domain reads DAGVTQSPTHLIKTRGQQVTLRCSPKSGHDTVSWYQQALGQGPQFIFQYYEEEERQRGNFPDRFSGHQFPNYSSELNVNALLLGDSALYLCASSKVVGGELFFGEGSRLTVL.